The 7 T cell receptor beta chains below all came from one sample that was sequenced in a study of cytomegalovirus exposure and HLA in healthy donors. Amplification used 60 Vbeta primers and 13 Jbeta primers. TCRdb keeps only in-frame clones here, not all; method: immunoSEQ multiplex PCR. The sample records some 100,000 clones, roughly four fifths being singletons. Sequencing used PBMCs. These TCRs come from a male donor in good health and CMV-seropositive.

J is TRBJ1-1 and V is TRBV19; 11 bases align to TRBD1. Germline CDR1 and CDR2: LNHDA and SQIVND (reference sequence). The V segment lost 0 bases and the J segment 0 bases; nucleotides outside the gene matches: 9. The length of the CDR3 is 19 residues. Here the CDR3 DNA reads TGTGCCAGTAGTATAGATCTATCGGGACAGGGGGGAGTGAACACTGAAGCTTTCTTT. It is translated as CASSIDLSGQGGVNTEAFF.

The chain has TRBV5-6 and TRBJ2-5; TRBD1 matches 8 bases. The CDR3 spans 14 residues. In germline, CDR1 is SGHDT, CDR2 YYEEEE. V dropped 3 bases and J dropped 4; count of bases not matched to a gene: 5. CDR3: CASSSRQGIETQYF. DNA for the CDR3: TGTGCCAGCAGCTCACGACAGGGGATAGAGACCCAGTACTTC.

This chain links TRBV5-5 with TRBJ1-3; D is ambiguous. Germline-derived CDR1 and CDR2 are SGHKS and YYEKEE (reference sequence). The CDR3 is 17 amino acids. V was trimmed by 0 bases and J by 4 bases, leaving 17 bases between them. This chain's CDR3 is CASSLAMSRDFGNTIYF. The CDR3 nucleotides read TGTGCCAGCAGCTTGGCAATGTCGCGAGATTTCGGAAACACCATATATTTT.

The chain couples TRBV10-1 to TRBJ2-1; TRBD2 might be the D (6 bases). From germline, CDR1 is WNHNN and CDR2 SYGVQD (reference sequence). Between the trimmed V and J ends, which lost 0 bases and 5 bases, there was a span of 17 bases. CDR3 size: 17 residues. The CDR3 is CASSESGRGWRDNEQFF. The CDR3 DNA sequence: TGCGCCAGCAGTGAGTCCGGTAGGGGCTGGAGGGACAATGAGCAGTTCTTC.

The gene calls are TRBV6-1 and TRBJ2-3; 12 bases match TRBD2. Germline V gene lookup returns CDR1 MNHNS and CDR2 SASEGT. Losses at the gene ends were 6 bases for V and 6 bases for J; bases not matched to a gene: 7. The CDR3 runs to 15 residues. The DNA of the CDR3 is TGTGCCAGCAGCGTGACTAGCGGGGGCCGTGATACGCAGTATTTT. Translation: CASSVTSGGRDTQYF.

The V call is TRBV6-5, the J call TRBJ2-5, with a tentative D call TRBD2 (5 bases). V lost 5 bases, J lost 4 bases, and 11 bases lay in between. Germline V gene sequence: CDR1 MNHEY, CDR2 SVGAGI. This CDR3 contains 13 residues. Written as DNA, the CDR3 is TGTGCCAGCAGTCTCGGGATTCTAGAGACCCAGTACTTC. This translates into CASSLGILETQYF.

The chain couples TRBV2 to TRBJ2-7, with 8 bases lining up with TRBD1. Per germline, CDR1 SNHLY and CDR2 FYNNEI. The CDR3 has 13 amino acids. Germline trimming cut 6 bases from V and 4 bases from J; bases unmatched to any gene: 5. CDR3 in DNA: TGTGCCAGCAGCCGACAGGGGTCGTACGAGCAGTACTTC. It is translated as CASSRQGSYEQYF.